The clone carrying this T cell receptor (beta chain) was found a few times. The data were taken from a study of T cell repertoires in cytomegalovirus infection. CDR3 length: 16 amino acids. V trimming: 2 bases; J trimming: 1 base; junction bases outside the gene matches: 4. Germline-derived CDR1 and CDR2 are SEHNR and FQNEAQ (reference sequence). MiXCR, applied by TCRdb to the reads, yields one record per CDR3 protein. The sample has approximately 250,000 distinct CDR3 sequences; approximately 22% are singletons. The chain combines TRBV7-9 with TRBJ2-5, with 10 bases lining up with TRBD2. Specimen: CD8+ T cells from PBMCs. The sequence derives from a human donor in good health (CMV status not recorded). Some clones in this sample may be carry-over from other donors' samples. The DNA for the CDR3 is TGTGCCAGCAGCTTATCCCTAGCGGGGGCCCAAGAGACCCAGTACTTC. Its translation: CASSLSLAGAQETQYF.